Following are 8 T cell receptor beta chains from one sample sequenced in a study of metastatic and nonmetastatic thyroid tumors. No patient received treatment before thyroid surgery. TCRdb re-processed the PCR reads through MiXCR. Of around 4,900 clones listed, 22% were seen once; the top ten hold less than 25%. The sample taken for sequencing was tumor tissue. The receptors stem from a male donor with papillary thyroid cancer or a benign thyroid nodule (not recorded which). Some clones in this sample may be carry-over from other donors' samples.

This rearrangement joins TRBV5-6 to TRBJ1-1; possible D gene TRBD1, 5 bases. Germline CDR1 is SGHDT and CDR2 is YYEEEE. V was clipped by 9 bases and J by 0 bases, with 21 bases between them. The CDR3 contains 16 residues. CDR3 protein: CATLSGGLSMNTEAFF. CDR3 nucleotide sequence: TGTGCCACCCTGTCCGGGGGGTTGAGCATGAACACTGAAGCTTTCTTT.

At least ten counts were recorded for this clone. V is TRBV20-1 and J is TRBJ2-3; no definite D call. Germline CDR1 is DFQATT and CDR2 is SNEGSKA (reference sequence). The CDR3 length is 14 residues. Trimming removed 5 bases at V and 0 bases at J, with 12 bases between. CDR3: CSASPAGSTDTQYF. The CDR3 coding sequence is TGCAGTGCTTCCCCGGCCGGGAGCACAGATACGCAGTATTTT.

This clone was counted ten times or more. The conserved phenylalanine or tryptophan normally closing the CDR3 is absent here, so this likely arose from a read error. It is unclear where the CDR3 begins or ends on the DNA, so no DNA is shown, and the CDR3 is as TCRdb lists it. V and J are TRBV30 and TRBJ1-4; TRBD1, the D gene given by the table, was not confirmed from the DNA. The CDR3 has 13 residues if both end residues are counted. The germline CDR1 and CDR2 sequences are GTSNPN and SVGIG (reference sequence). CDR3 sequence reads: CAWTLRGQGGWRL.

This clone showed up many times. The chain is built from TRBV5-1 and TRBJ2-3, with D possibly TRBD2 on 5 matching bases. V was clipped by 4 bases and J by 9 bases, with 15 bases between them. The CDR3 runs 13 residues. The germline V gene encodes CDR1 SGHRS and CDR2 YFSETQ. The CDR3 DNA is TGCGCCAGCAGCAGCGGAGCCGGGGAAACGCAGTATTTT. It yields the protein CASSSGAGETQYF.

This clone came up a few times. The chain recombines TRBV15 with TRBJ2-7; D gene ambiguous. CDR1 and CDR2 from the germline V gene are LNHNV and YYDKDF (reference sequence). The CDR3 length is 16 residues. V gave up 3 bases and J gave up 3 bases, with 18 bases separating them. The chain's CDR3 is CATSSKRVSSGYEQYF. The DNA for the CDR3 is TGTGCCACCAGCAGCAAAAGGGTATCCAGTGGCTACGAGCAGTACTTC.

This clone rates as medium-sized. The V gene is TRBV10-3, the J gene TRBJ2-3; 11 bases match TRBD2. CDR3 length: 18 residues. CDR1 and CDR2 from the germline V gene are ENHRY and SYGVKD. Trimming took 6 bases from V and 0 from J; bases not matched to a gene: 11. This chain's CDR3 is CAIRPTPGLAESTDTQYF. The CDR3 DNA is TGTGCCATCAGGCCGACACCGGGACTAGCGGAGAGCACAGATACGCAGTATTTT.

The chain recombines TRBV6-2 or TRBV6-3 with TRBJ2-6; D is possibly TRBD2 (6 bases). Germline CDR1 and CDR2: MNHEY and SVGEGT. This CDR3 has 15 amino acids. CDR3 region: CATRGRRYGANVLTF. The CDR3 coding sequence is TGTGCGACCCGAGGGAGGCGATATGGGGCCAACGTCCTGACTTTC.

Only a few counts were recorded for this clone. This chain connects TRBV2 to TRBJ2-5; D could derive from TRBD1 or TRBD2 (5 bases each). Trimming stripped 8 bases from V and 4 bases from J, with 11 bases between. Per germline, CDR1 SNHLY and CDR2 FYNNEI. The length of the CDR3 is 12 residues. The CDR3, as DNA: TGTGCCAGCCGGGACGCGGGAGAGACCCAGTACTTC. Residues: CASRDAGETQYF.